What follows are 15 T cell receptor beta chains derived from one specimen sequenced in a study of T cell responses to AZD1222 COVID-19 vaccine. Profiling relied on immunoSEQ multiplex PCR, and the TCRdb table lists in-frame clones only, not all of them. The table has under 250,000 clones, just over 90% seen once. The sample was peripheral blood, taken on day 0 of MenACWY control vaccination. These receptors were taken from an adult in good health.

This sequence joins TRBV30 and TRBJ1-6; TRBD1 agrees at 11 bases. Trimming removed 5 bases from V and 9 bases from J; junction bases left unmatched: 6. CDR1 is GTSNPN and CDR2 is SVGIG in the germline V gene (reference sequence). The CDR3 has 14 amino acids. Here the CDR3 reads CAWLDRGLVSPLHF. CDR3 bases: TGTGCCTGGTTGGACAGGGGGCTAGTTTCACCCCTCCACTTT. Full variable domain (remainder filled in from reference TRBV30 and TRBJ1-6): SQTIHQWPATLVQPVGSPLSLECTVEGTSNPNLYWYRQAAGRGLQLLFYSVGIGQISSEVPQNLSASRPQDRQFILSSKKLLLSDSGFYLCAWLDRGLVSPLHFGNGTRLTVT.

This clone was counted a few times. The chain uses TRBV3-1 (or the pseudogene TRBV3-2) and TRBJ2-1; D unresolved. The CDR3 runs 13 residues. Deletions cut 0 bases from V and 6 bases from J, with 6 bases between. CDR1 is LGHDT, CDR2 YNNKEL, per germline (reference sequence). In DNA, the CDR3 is TGTGCCAGCAGCCAAGATTCCGGCAATGAGCAGTTCTTC. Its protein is CASSQDSGNEQFF.

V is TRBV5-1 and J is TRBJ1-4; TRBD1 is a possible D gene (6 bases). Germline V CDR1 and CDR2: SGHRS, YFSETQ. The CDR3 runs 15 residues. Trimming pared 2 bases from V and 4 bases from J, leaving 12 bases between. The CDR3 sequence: CASSLPQGSNEKLFF. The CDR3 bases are TGCGCCAGCAGCTTACCCCAGGGGAGTAATGAAAAACTGTTTTTT.

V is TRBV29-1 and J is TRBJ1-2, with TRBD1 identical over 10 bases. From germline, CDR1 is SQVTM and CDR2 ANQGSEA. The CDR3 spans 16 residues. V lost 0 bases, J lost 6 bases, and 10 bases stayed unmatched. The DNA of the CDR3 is TGCAGCGTTGAAGATCGAGGGGCCGGGACAGGGGATGGCTACACCTTC. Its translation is CSVEDRGAGTGDGYTF.

As DNA, the CDR3 is TGTGCCACCAGCAGAGAACAGGGGGTTGTTCGCAATTCACCCCTCCACTTT. Protein sequence: CATSREQGVVRNSPLHF. V is TRBV15 and J is TRBJ1-6, with TRBD1 matching 8 bases. Germline V gene lookup returns CDR1 LNHNV and CDR2 YYDKDF (reference sequence). The CDR3 sequence is 17 residues long. V trimming: 0 bases; J trimming: 7 bases; junction bases outside the gene matches: 8.

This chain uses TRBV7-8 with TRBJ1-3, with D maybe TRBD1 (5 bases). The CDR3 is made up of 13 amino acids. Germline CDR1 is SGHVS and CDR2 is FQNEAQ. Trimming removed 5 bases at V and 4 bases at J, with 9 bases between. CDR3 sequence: CASSTRGGNTIYF. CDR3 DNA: TGTGCCAGCAGCACTCGGGGGGGAAACACCATATATTTT.

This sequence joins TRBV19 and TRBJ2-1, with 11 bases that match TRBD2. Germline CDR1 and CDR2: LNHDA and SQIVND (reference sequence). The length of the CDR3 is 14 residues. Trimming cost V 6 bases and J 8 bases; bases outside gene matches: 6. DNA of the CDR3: TGTGCCAGTAGCTTCCTAGCGGGGGGCCATGAGCAGTTCTTC. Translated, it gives CASSFLAGGHEQFF.

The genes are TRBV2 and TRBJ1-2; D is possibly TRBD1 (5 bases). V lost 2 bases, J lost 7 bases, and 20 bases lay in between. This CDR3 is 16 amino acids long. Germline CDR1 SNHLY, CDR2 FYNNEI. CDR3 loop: CASSERFSRGMGGYTF. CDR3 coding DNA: TGTGCCAGCAGTGAACGGTTTAGTCGGGGGATGGGTGGCTACACCTTC.

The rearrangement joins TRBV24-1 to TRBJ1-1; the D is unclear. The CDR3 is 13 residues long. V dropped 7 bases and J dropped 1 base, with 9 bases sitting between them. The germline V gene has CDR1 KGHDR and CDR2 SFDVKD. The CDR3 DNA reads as TGTGCCACCAGAGTTGGTCAGAACACTGAAGCTTTCTTT. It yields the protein CATRVGQNTEAFF.

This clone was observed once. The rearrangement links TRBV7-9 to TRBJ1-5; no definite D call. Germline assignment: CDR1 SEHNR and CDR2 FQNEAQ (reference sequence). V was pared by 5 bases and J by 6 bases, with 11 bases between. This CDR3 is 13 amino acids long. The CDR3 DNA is TGTGCCAGCAGCCCAACCCGTGGTCAGCCCCAGCATTTT. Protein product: CASSPTRGQPQHF. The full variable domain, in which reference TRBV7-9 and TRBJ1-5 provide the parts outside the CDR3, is DTGVSQNPRHKITKRGQNVTFRCDPISEHNRLYWYRQTLGQGPEFLTYFQNEAQLEKSRLLSDRFSAERPKGSFSTLEIQRTEQGDSAMYLCASSPTRGQPQHFGDGTRLSIL.

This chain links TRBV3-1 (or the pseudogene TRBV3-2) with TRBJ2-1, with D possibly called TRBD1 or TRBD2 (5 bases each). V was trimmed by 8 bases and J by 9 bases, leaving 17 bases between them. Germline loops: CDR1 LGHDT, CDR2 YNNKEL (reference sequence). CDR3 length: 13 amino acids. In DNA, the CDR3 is TGTGCCAGCGACCGGGGCGCTGGCAGTGAGCAGTTCTTC. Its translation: CASDRGAGSEQFF.

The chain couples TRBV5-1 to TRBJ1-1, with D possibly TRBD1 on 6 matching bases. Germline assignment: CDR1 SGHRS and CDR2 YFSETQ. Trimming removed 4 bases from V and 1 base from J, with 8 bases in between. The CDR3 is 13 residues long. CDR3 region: CASSGGQNTEAFF. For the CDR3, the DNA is TGCGCCAGCAGCGGGGGACAGAACACTGAAGCTTTCTTT. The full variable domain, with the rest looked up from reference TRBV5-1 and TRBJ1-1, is KAGVTQTPRYLIKTRGQQVTLSCSPISGHRSVSWYQQTPGQGLQFLFEYFSETQRNKGNFPGRFSGRQFSNSRSEMNVSTLELGDSALYLCASSGGQNTEAFFGQGTRLTVV.

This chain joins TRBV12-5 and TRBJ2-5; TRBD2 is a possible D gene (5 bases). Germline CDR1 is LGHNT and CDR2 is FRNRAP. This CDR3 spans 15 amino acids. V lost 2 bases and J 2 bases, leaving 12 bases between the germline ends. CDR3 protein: CASGLLPQRQETQYF. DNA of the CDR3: TGTGCTAGTGGTTTGTTACCGCAGCGGCAAGAGACCCAGTACTTC.

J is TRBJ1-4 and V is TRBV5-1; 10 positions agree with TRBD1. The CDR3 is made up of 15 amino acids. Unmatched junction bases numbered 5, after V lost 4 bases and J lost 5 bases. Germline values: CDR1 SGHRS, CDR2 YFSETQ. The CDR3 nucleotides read TGCGCCAGCAGCACGACAGGGGGCCGCAATGAAAAACTGTTTTTT. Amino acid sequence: CASSTTGGRNEKLFF.

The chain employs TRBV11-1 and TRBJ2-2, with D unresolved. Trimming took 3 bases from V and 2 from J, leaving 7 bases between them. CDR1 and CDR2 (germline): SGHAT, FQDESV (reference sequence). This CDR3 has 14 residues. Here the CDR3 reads CASSFKINTGELFF. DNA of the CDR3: TGTGCCAGCAGCTTCAAGATAAACACCGGGGAGCTGTTTTTT.